Listed below are T cell receptor beta chains from one sample, sequenced in a study of shared clonotypes between healthy human individuals. Here immunoSEQ multiplex PCR was the method, and the copy in TCRdb shows in-frame clones only, minus some. This sample has about 750,000 clones, with 80% to 95% found just once. Sequencing used naive CD8+ T cells sorted from blood. The receptors were sampled from a man aged 25 to 40 in good health. Each CDR3 is given with its conserved first and last residue.

v_gene,j_gene,CDR3aa
TRBV15,TRBJ1-5,CATGQLGTGSQPQHF
TRBV7-2,TRBJ2-7,CASNPWPSATRTYEQYF
TRBV27,TRBJ1-5,CASSLWGGQPQHF
TRBV5-4,TRBJ2-3,CASSPRDRETDTQYF
TRBV7-3,TRBJ2-2,CASSLIESGRFTGELFF
TRBV28,TRBJ1-2,CASSFLQGVTGYTF
TRBV19,TRBJ2-7,CASSQDWKAYEQYF
TRBV10-3,TRBJ2-2,CALGQGAGELFF
TRBV5-5,TRBJ2-3,CASSTGQGENYLRTDTQYF
TRBV7-7,TRBJ2-1,CASSLRLGNEQFF
TRBV19,TRBJ2-1,CASRMGANEQFF
TRBV7-3,TRBJ2-7,CASSLAGSAYEQYF